This T cell receptor beta chain comes out of a study of tumor-infiltrating lymphocytes in primary liver carcinoma. TCR beta cDNA was reverse-transcribed from roughly 0.45 ug of total RNA. The reaction used a constant-region primer and ProtoScript II reverse transcriptase. Generation of the TCR beta libraries relied on three nested multiplex PCR rounds using slightly modified ARM-PCR. Use of TRBV1-TRBV30 forward primers with a C-beta reverse primer characterized the first two PCR rounds, which lasted about 9 cycles each. From the multiplex PCR reads, TCRdb called clonotypes with MiXCR, one entry per CDR3 protein. This sample has roughly 20,000 distinct CDR3 sequences, with 79% found just once. The CDR3 contains 14 residues. Trimming cost V 4 bases and J 13 bases; bases outside gene matches: 12. Per germline, CDR1 SEHNR and CDR2 FQNEAQ (reference sequence). Scientists recovered RNA and DNA together from roughly 18-30 mg of unsorted bulk tissue.

The specimen sequenced was liver tumor tissue from sampling region 4. Subset noted: tumor region T4, right-lateral pole. The source of this sequence is a woman in her twenties or thirties with primary liver carcinoma and hepatitis B virus infection. The chain combines TRBV7-9 with TRBJ2-1, with TRBD2 matching 8 bases. CDR3 region: CASSSGISGRYQFF. In nucleotides, the CDR3 is TGTGCCAGCAGCTCCGGGATAAGCGGGAGATATCAGTTCTTC.